This T cell receptor (beta chain) was recorded in a study of shared clonotypes between healthy human individuals (dated by TCRdb to the early 2020s). Study-wide context: The cohort comprised a couple of women and three men aged 18 to 49 years. Different laboratories and diverse techniques were used to prepare libraries and sequence TCR repertoires, to increase sequencing depth and limit assay-specific biases. Between about 0.8 and 9 billion PBMCs per donor were obtained by leukapheresis. To estimate repertoire size and how much clonotypes are shared between individuals, the study performed deep sequencing of blood TCR repertoires from 4 to 6 healthy adults. For each donor, three plates each were used for CD4 naive and CD4 memory, two plates were used for CD8 naive, and one plate was used for CD8 memory. Study-wide conclusions, independent of this receptor: Sharing across several donors was observed for roughly 5% of naive CD4, over 3% of naive CD8, about 2.5% of memory CD4, and around 0.4% of memory CD8 clonotypes. Larger estimated clonotype richness was generally found for naive subsets than for memory subsets. Only blood was sampled, and tissue TCR repertoires likely differ from those in blood. Compared with non-shared clonotypes, clonotypes shared by all four sorted-subset donors had higher generation probabilities. Pairwise subsampling led to the expectation that sequencing depth would affect the degree of clonotype sharing among donors. Incomplete sequencing was indicated by rarefaction of sorted-subset datasets, despite the large sequencing depth. Because the study included only a small number of donors, the genetic and exposure-history diversity represented was limited.

Using the deep immunoSEQ assay, TCR CDR3 regions were amplified from genomic DNA by multiplex PCR. Extracted genomic DNA from each cell subset was distributed evenly across all wells of several immunoSEQ 96-well plates, and each plate was treated as a replicate. For sorted subsets, approximately 0.2 ug of genomic DNA, equivalent to 25,000 to 35,000 T cell genomes, went into each replicate PCR. Purified libraries were measured with a Qubit 3.0 fluorometer, size-checked on a Bioanalyzer 2100, and measured again with the KAPA Library Quantification kit. Every immunoSEQ 96-well plate was sequenced on a dedicated single-read 150-cycle Illumina NextSeq 550 flow cell. From the authors' description of their analysis: Because only junctional sequences without quality scores were contained in the immunoSEQ output, filtering matching that applied to full-length reads could not be performed. Sequences were annotated with PyIR, a Python wrapper for IgBLAST v1.9, using IMGT germline references to assign V/J genes and CDR3. Reads with weak V/J assignments (E-value above 1e-6), missing CDR3, stop codons, out-of-frame junctions, or ambiguous translated residues were removed. V3J clonotypes were defined as sequences sharing an identical inferred V gene, J gene, and CDR3 amino acid sequence. Percentage overlap between repertoires was computed as shared unique clonotypes divided by the size of the smaller repertoire. Richness of each repertoire was evaluated using RTK rarefaction, the Chao1 estimator, and Recon v2.1 estimates of unobserved clonotypes. For all TCRbeta clonotypes obtained by the gDNA method from four donors, generation probabilities were computed with OLGA. What TCRdb holds here is the immuneACCESS table cut down to in-frame rearrangements. Part of the clones is not present; checked against another copy, under half of the missing clones reflect an unresolved V gene, and the others are unexplained. V, J and clone size are taken as reported in that table, and D and trimming were inferred from the DNA itself. The sample profile shows roughly 1,800,000 clones; roughly 94% of them were found once. The ten largest clones represent 1.2% of the sample.

CD8 naive samples consisted of CD45RO-negative cells that were positively selected for CCR7, yielding a CD45RA+CCR7+ population without TemRA cells. Healthy HIV-negative adults with no recently reported acute infections or vaccinations were included as donors. Only Caucasian adults living in Nashville, Tennessee, USA were represented among the donors. Blood was obtained by leukapheresis, after which PBMCs were separated by Ficoll-Histopaque density gradient centrifugation and cryopreserved in liquid nitrogen vapor phase. Analytical flow cytometry was used to check the purity and quantity of each magnetically sorted T cell population. Genomic DNA was isolated from each sorted fraction and quantified by UV absorbance on a Nanodrop 2000c. The germline V gene provides CDR1 SGHTA and CDR2 FQGNSA. The CDR3, from cysteine to phenylalanine, totals 15 residues. Only the CDR3 portion is preserved as DNA: 45 bases, with reading frame beginning at the first base. At the junction V is shortened by 5 bases and J by 4 bases; bases outside the gene matches: 5.

Regarding this clone: Its cognate antigen has yet to be identified. There are no base qualities to consult, and no much larger clone falls within one base.

The sequence was obtained from a man between 18 and 29 years old in good health. Source material: naive CD8+ T cells sorted from blood. What the cell subset or site label conveys for this sample: CD45RA+CCR7+. Recombination linked TRBV7-2 to TRBJ2-3, and 11 junctional nucleotides match TRBD2. The sequenced DNA is TGTGCCAGCAGCATCACTAGCGGGAGCGCAGATACGCAGTATTTT. The encoded protein is CASSITSGSADTQYF.